The 5 T cell receptor beta chains given below trace back to one sample, sequenced in a study of cytomegalovirus exposure and HLA in healthy donors (dated by TCRdb to about 2017). The library was prepared using the immunoSEQ multiplex PCR assay. For the multiplex PCR, a mixture combining 60 forward primers for TCR Vbeta segments and 13 reverse primers for TCR Jbeta segments was used. The source is immuneACCESS, and TCRdb retained only in-frame sequences with V and J called. Part of the clones is not carried over; for the studies checked, unresolved V genes explain less than half of this, and the remainder is unexplained. A total of 120,000 to 150,000 clones appear in this sample, approximately 83% of them only once. The ten top clones hold about 3.8% of the sample. Sequencing was carried out using PBMCs. The source of these receptors is a man aged 35 to 55 in good health and CMV-seropositive.

V usage is TRBV27 and J usage is TRBJ1-2, with 7 bases identical to TRBD1. The CDR3 runs to 16 residues. CDR1 and CDR2 from the germline V gene are MNHEY and SMNVEV (reference sequence). After removal of 3 bases from V and 6 bases from J, the junction contained 13 bases not matched to a gene. The CDR3 coding sequence is TGTGCCAGCAGTTTCAACCCCTTAACAGGGGCGGATGGCTACACCTTC. It specifies CASSFNPLTGADGYTF.

This sequence joins TRBV5-1 and TRBJ1-4; TRBD1 matches 7 bases. The CDR3 has 17 amino acids. Germline trimming cut 1 base from V and 0 bases from J; bases unmatched to any gene: 6. Germline-derived CDR1 and CDR2 are SGHRS and YFSETQ. CDR3 loop: CASSLRGPASTNEKLFF. The CDR3, as DNA: TGCGCCAGCAGCTTGAGGGGGCCGGCCTCAACTAATGAAAAACTGTTTTTT.

The V and J genes are TRBV7-9 and TRBJ2-3, with D maybe TRBD2 (6 bases). Trimming cost V 3 bases and J 3 bases, with 13 bases left between them. The germline CDR1 and CDR2 sequences are SEHNR and FQNEAQ (reference sequence). The CDR3 consists of 15 residues. As DNA, the CDR3 is TGTGCCAGCAGCTTTTTTCCGGGGGAGACAGATACGCAGTATTTT. It is translated as CASSFFPGETDTQYF. The entire variable domain, with the rest obtained from reference TRBV7-9 and TRBJ2-3, is as follows: DTGVSQNPRHKITKRGQNVTFRCDPISEHNRLYWYRQTLGQGPEFLTYFQNEAQLEKSRLLSDRFSAERPKGSFSTLEIQRTEQGDSAMYLCASSFFPGETDTQYFGPGTRLTVL.

The chain employs TRBV4-1 and TRBJ2-3; no clear D. Looked up from germline, CDR1 is MGHRA and CDR2 is YSYEKL. This CDR3 has 15 residues. The V gene lost 2 bases and the J gene lost 6 bases, with 15 bases spanning the gap. The CDR3: CASSQIGVWADTQYF. Written as DNA, the CDR3 is TGCGCCAGCAGCCAAATAGGCGTATGGGCCGATACGCAGTATTTT.

The chain couples TRBV4-1 to TRBJ2-5, with a possible D match to TRBD1 (6 bases). Deletions cut 1 base from V and 2 bases from J, with 11 bases between. This CDR3 has 15 residues. Per germline, CDR1 MGHRA and CDR2 YSYEKL. CDR3 amino acids: CASSQAPDRQETQYF. The DNA of the CDR3 is TGCGCCAGCAGCCAAGCCCCGGACAGACAAGAGACCCAGTACTTC.